One and the same sample provided the 11 T cell receptor beta chains below, sequenced in a study of blood T cell repertoires in COVID-19. The assay was immunoSEQ multiplex PCR, and TCRdb's table has in-frame clones only and misses some. The data hold a few hundred thousand clones, with around 84% observed a single time. Sequences were obtained from peripheral blood. These receptors were collected from a man aged 60 to 69 with acute or convalescent COVID-19.

The chain joins TRBV5-1 to TRBJ2-3; TRBD2 matches at 10 bases. After removal of 0 bases from V and 3 bases from J, the junction contained 1 base not matched to a gene. The germline V gene has CDR1 SGHRS and CDR2 YFSETQ. The CDR3 spans 15 residues. As DNA, the CDR3 is TGCGCCAGCAGCTTGGCACTAGCGGGGACAGATACGCAGTATTTT. Amino acid sequence: CASSLALAGTDTQYF.

In its sample, this clone was seen once. The chain combines TRBV15 with TRBJ2-1; 10 bases agree with TRBD1. Germline CDR1 LNHNV, CDR2 YYDKDF (reference sequence). V lost 3 bases to trimming and J lost 5 bases; unmatched junction nucleotides: 4. The CDR3 covers 15 residues. CDR3 DNA: TGTGCCACCAGCAGGAGGGGACAGGGGAACAATGAGCAGTTCTTC. Its translation is CATSRRGQGNNEQFF.

V usage is TRBV7-2 and J usage is TRBJ2-3; 10 bases match TRBD2. The CDR3 length is 19 residues. Trimming removed 5 bases from V and 0 bases from J; junction bases left unmatched: 14. Germline V gene data show CDR1 as SGHTA and CDR2 as FQGNSA. As DNA, the CDR3 is TGTGCCAGCAGCAGATTAGGGGCTAGCGGGGGTTTTAGCACAGATACGCAGTATTTT. This codes for CASSRLGASGGFSTDTQYF.

This chain connects TRBV18 to TRBJ2-4; tentative D call: TRBD2 (5 bases). This CDR3 is 13 amino acids long. With 5 bases removed from V and 7 bases from J, the gap between germline ends came to 12 bases. Germline CDR1 is KGHSH and CDR2 is LQKENI. The CDR3 region has the DNA TGTGCCAGCTCAGACGGTGGCGGGAACATTCAGTACTTC. This codes for CASSDGGGNIQYF.

This rearrangement joins TRBV28 to TRBJ1-1, with 8 positions matching TRBD1. Germline values: CDR1 MDHEN, CDR2 SYDVKM. Trimming removed 5 bases from V and 6 bases from J; junction bases left unmatched: 8. The CDR3 totals 14 residues. As DNA, the CDR3 is TGTGCCAGCAGTCTCGGACAGGGATGGTCTGAAGCTTTCTTT. It is translated as CASSLGQGWSEAFF. The variable domain in full, with the rest retrieved from reference TRBV28 and TRBJ1-1, is DVKVTQSSRYLVKRTGEKVFLECVQDMDHENMFWYRQDPGLGLRLIYFSYDVKMKEKGDIPEGYSVSREKKERFSLILESASTNQTSMYLCASSLGQGWSEAFFGQGTRLTVV.

The gene calls are TRBV7-2 and TRBJ1-6; 7 bases agree with TRBD1. The CDR3 has 15 amino acids. Germline values: CDR1 SGHTA, CDR2 FQGNSA. V shed 7 bases, J shed 8 bases, and the junction held 11 bases outside the gene matches. CDR3 residues: CASTSGGQVYSPLHF. CDR3 nucleotide sequence: TGTGCCAGCACCTCGGGCGGACAGGTTTATTCACCCCTCCACTTT. Drawing the rest from reference TRBV7-2 and TRBJ1-6, the complete variable domain is GAGVSQSPSNKVTEKGKDVELRCDPISGHTALYWYRQSLGQGLEFLIYFQGNSAPDKSGLPSDRFSAERTGGSVSTLTIQRTQQEDSAVYLCASTSGGQVYSPLHFGNGTRLTVT.

CDR3 in amino acids: CASSPRLVAYEQYF. The CDR3 coding sequence is TGTGCCAGCAGTCCCCGACTAGTAGCCTACGAGCAGTACTTC. V is TRBV6-2 or TRBV6-3 and J is TRBJ2-7; perhaps TRBD2 as D (6 bases). The length of the CDR3 is 14 residues. The germline V and J ends were trimmed by 5 bases and 2 bases, with 13 bases remaining between them. Germline values: CDR1 MNHEY, CDR2 SVGEGT.

J is TRBJ2-3 and V is TRBV4-2; D is unclear. Germline V CDR1 and CDR2: LGHNA, YNFKEQ. V gave up 0 bases and J gave up 0 bases, with 10 bases separating them. The CDR3 totals 16 residues. CDR3 DNA sequence: TGTGCCAGCAGCCAAGATCTCGGTTTTAGCACAGATACGCAGTATTTT. Translating gives CASSQDLGFSTDTQYF.

The CDR3 DNA follows: TGTGCCAGCAGCTTAATACTATACAATGAGCAGTTCTTC. Translation: CASSLILYNEQFF. J is TRBJ2-1 and V is TRBV7-2; D gene uncertain. V was clipped by 2 bases and J by 4 bases, with 6 bases between them. The CDR3 spans 13 residues. Germline lookup yields CDR1 SGHTA and CDR2 FQGNSA. Based on the CDR3 plus reference TRBV7-2 and TRBJ2-1, the full variable domain is GAGVSQSPSNKVTEKGKDVELRCDPISGHTALYWYRQSLGQGLEFLIYFQGNSAPDKSGLPSDRFSAERTGGSVSTLTIQRTQQEDSAVYLCASSLILYNEQFFGPGTRLTVL.

This chain uses TRBV5-5 with TRBJ2-1; 8 positions match TRBD1. The CDR3 runs to 14 residues. From germline, CDR1 is SGHKS and CDR2 YYEKEE (reference sequence). After removal of 4 bases from V and 3 bases from J, the junction contained 3 bases not matched to a gene. The CDR3 bases are TGTGCCAGCAGCCCAGGGGGCTTCTACAATGAGCAGTTCTTC. Encoded protein: CASSPGGFYNEQFF.

V usage is TRBV27 and J usage is TRBJ2-7, with a weak D call TRBD2 (6 bases). The V gene's germline CDR1 is MNHEY and CDR2 SMNVEV (reference sequence). The V end was cut by 6 bases, the J end by 0 bases, with 15 bases between. The CDR3 consists of 15 residues. The CDR3 here is CASRGPSVGSYEQYF. In DNA form, the CDR3 reads TGTGCCAGCAGAGGGCCTAGCGTCGGCTCCTACGAGCAGTACTTC.